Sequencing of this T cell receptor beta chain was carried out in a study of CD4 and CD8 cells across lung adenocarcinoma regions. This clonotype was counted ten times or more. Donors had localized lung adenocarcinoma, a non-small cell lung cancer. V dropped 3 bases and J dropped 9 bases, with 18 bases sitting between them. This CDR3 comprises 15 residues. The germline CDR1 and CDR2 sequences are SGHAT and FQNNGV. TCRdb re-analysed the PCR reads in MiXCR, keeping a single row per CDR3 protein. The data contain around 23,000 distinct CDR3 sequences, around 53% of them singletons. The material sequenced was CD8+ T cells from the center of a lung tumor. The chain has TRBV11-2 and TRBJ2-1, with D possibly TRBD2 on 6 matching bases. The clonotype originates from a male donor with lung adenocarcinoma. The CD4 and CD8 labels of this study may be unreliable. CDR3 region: CASSFTWRVRGEQFF. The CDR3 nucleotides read TGTGCCAGCAGCTTTACGTGGAGGGTAAGGGGTGAGCAGTTCTTC.